A single sample is the source of the 3 T cell receptor beta chains below, sequenced in a study of blood T cell repertoires in COVID-19 (TCRdb year 2020). The protocol used for the library was the immunoSEQ multiplex PCR assay. Held by TCRdb, this immuneACCESS table contains in-frame sequences only and omits some clones. Under half of the omission traces to an unresolved V gene where checked; the cause of the rest is unknown. This sample comprises about 180,000 clones, around 85% of them detected only once. Of the sample, 20% to 25% is held by the ten largest clones. The sequenced sample consisted of peripheral blood. These receptors were obtained from a man aged 70-80 years with active or convalescent COVID-19.

The gene calls are TRBV29-1 and TRBJ1-2, with 8 bases identical to TRBD1. The V segment lost 5 bases and the J segment 1 base; nucleotides outside the gene matches: 3. CDR1 and CDR2 (germline): SQVTM, ANQGSEA. This CDR3 has 13 amino acids. CDR3: CSVSTGVNYGYTF. The CDR3 DNA is TGCAGCGTTTCGACAGGGGTTAACTATGGCTACACCTTC.

This chain connects TRBV4-3 to TRBJ1-2; 8 bases agree with TRBD1. Germline V gives CDR1 LGHNA, CDR2 YSLEER. The CDR3 is 14 residues long. Germline trimming cut 1 base from V and 8 bases from J; bases unmatched to any gene: 6. As DNA, the CDR3 is TGCGCCAGCAGCCAAGGGAGCAGGGGGCAAGGCTACACCTTC. Its protein product is CASSQGSRGQGYTF.

V and J are TRBV7-2 and TRBJ1-6; D is unresolved. V was trimmed by 3 bases and J by 6 bases, leaving 9 bases between them. Germline V lookup: CDR1 SGHTA, CDR2 FQGNSA. The CDR3 length is 14 residues. The CDR3 bases are TGTGCCAGCAGCTTCAGACTGATTAATTCACCCCTCCACTTT. This sequence encodes CASSFRLINSPLHF.